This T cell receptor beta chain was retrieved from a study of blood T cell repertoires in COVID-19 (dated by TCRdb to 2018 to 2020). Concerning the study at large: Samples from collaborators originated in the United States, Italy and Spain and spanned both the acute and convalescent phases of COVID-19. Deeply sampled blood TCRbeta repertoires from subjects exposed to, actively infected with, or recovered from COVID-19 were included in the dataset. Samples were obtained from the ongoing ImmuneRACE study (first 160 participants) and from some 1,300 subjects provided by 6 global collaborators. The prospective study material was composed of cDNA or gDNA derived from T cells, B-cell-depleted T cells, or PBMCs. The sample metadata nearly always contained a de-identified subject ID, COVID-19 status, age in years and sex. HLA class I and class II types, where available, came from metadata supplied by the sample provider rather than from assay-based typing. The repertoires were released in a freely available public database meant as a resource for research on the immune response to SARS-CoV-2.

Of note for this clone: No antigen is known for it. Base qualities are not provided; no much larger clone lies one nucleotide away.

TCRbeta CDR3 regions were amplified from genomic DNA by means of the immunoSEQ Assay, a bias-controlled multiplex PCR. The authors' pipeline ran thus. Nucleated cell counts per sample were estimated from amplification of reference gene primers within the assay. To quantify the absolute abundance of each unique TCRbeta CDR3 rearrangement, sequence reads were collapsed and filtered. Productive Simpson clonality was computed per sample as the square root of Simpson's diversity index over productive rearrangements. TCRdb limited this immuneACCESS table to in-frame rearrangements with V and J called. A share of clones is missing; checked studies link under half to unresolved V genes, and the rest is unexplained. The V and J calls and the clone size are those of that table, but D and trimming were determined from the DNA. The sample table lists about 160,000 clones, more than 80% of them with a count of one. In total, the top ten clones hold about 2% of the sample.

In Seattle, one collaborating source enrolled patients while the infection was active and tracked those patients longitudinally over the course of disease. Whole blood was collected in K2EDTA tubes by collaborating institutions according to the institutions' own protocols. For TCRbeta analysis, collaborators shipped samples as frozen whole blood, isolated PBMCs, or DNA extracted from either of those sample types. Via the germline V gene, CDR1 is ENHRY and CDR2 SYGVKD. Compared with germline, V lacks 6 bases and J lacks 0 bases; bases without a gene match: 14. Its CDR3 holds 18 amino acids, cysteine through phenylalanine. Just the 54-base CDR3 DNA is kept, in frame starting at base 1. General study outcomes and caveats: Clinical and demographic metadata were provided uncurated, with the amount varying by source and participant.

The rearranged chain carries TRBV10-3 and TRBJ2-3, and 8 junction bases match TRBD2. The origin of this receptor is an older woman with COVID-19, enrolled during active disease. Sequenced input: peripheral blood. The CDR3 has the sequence CAISLGGGLGSSTDTQYF. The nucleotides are TGTGCCATCAGCCTCGGGGGGGGACTAGGGTCTAGCACAGATACGCAGTATTTT.